Listed below are T cell receptor beta chains from one sample, sequenced in a study of T cells after yellow fever vaccination. TCRdb reanalysed the 5' RACE reads using MiXCR and keeps one entry per CDR3 protein. This sample has hundreds of thousands of distinct CDR3 sequences, with around 12% found just once. The sequencing here drew on PBMCs, taken on the day of the yellow fever booster vaccination. These receptors all come from a man aged 25-45 years who received the YFV17D yellow fever vaccine. The CDR3 runs from the conserved cysteine through the conserved F or W. A D gene is named only where the DNA matches it firmly. Clone size is shown for a subset of rows, as once, few, many or a class of expanded clone.

>NA|NA|TRBJ2-5|TRBV24-1
CATSGPGGETQYF
TGTGCCACCAGTGGACCAGGCGGGGAGACCCAGTACTTC
>NA|NA|TRBJ2-2|TRBV2
CALKRRAVTGELFF
TGTGCCCTAAAAAGGAGGGCGGTCACCGGGGAGCTGTTTTTT
>few|NA|TRBJ2-7|TRBV27
CASSLYRGTYEQYF
TGTGCCAGCAGCTTGTACCGGGGAACCTACGAGCAGTACTTC
>few|NA|TRBJ2-1|TRBV10-1
CASSERVWEARNEQFF
TGCGCCAGCAGTGAGAGGGTGTGGGAGGCTCGGAATGAGCAGTTCTTC
>once|TRBD1|TRBJ2-1|TRBV20-1
CSATGTGRVRVHNDQFF
TGCAGTGCTACCGGGACAGGGAGAGTTAGGGTACACAATGATCAGTTCTTC
>few|TRBD2|TRBJ2-3|TRBV4-3
CASSQGASGRSTDTQYF
TGCGCCAGCAGCCAAGGAGCGAGCGGGAGGAGCACAGATACGCAGTATTTT
>few|NA|TRBJ2-3|TRBV18
CASSPPSRATDTQYF
TGTGCCAGCTCACCACCTTCGCGAGCCACAGATACGCAGTATTTT
>NA|NA|TRBJ1-3|TRBV4-3
CASSQGYRASSGNTIYF
TGCGCCAGCAGCCAAGGATACAGGGCAAGCTCTGGAAACACCATATATTTT
>NA|NA|TRBJ1-2|TRBV7-2
CASSLMRGANYGYTF
TGTGCCAGCAGCTTAATGAGGGGAGCTAACTATGGCTACACCTTC
>NA|NA|TRBJ1-1|TRBV29-1
CSVEGISMNTEAFF
TGCAGCGTTGAGGGAATCTCCATGAACACTGAAGCTTTCTTT
>few|NA|TRBJ2-3|TRBV10-3
CATKEGHSTDTQYF
TGTGCCACCAAGGAGGGCCATAGCACAGATACGCAGTATTTT
>NA|NA|TRBJ2-7|TRBV19
CASSIELSGYEQYF
TGTGCCAGTAGTATAGAGTTGTCGGGGTACGAGCAGTACTTC
>few|NA|TRBJ2-3|TRBV5-5
CASSSRGQGDTQYF
TGTGCCAGCAGCTCCCGGGGCCAAGGAGATACGCAGTATTTT
>NA|TRBD2|TRBJ2-1|TRBV11-3
CASSLESSGGINEQFF
TGTGCCAGCAGCTTAGAGAGTAGCGGGGGTATCAATGAGCAGTTCTTC
>few|TRBD2|TRBJ2-7|TRBV12-3/TRBV12-4
CASSLSSGKGEQYF
TGTGCCAGCAGTCTTTCTAGCGGGAAGGGCGAGCAGTACTTC
>few|NA|TRBJ2-3|TRBV20-1
CSARINSRVTDTQYF
TGCAGTGCTAGAATCAACAGTAGAGTCACAGATACGCAGTATTTT
>NA|NA|TRBJ2-3|TRBV10-3
CATGLATSTDTQYF
TGTGCCACCGGTCTAGCGACTAGCACAGATACGCAGTATTTT
>NA|NA|TRBJ2-5|TRBV7-2
CASSPRTLASTQYF
TGTGCCAGCAGCCCGAGGACTCTCGCGTCGACCCAGTACTTC
>NA|TRBD2|TRBJ2-1|TRBV5-4
CASSYTGLAGDWYEQFF
TGTGCCAGCAGCTATACGGGACTAGCGGGAGATTGGTATGAGCAGTTCTTC
>NA|TRBD1|TRBJ2-3|TRBV28
CASSLHRQGADTQYF
TGTGCCAGCAGTTTGCACAGACAGGGGGCAGATACGCAGTATTTT
>many|NA|TRBJ2-5|TRBV5-1
CASSLDTTSKTQYF
TGCGCCAGCAGCTTGGACACAACAAGCAAGACCCAGTACTTC
>few|TRBD2|TRBJ2-3|TRBV7-9
CASTRTSGRTDTQYF
TGTGCCAGCACCCGGACTAGCGGGAGAACAGATACGCAGTATTTT
>NA|NA|TRBJ1-6|TRBV20-1
CSAPAQGSGNSPLHF
TGCAGTGCTCCGGCCCAGGGGTCAGGAAATTCACCCCTCCACTTT
>few|TRBD2|TRBJ2-7|TRBV20-1
CSARDQGLARNEQYF
TGCAGTGCTAGAGATCAAGGACTAGCAAGAAACGAGCAGTACTTC
>few|NA|TRBJ2-3|TRBV12-5
CASGSDGDTQYF
TGTGCTAGTGGGTCGGATGGAGATACGCAGTATTTT
>NA|TRBD2|TRBJ2-7|TRBV7-9
CASSPQGLAESYEQYF
TGTGCCAGCAGCCCACAGGGACTAGCGGAATCCTACGAGCAGTACTTC
>few|NA|TRBJ2-5|TRBV27
CASSFGGRGETQYF
TGTGCCAGCAGTTTTGGTGGACGGGGAGAGACCCAGTACTTC
>NA|NA|TRBJ2-3|TRBV5-6
CASSLRGEGDTQYF
TGTGCCAGCAGCTTGAGAGGAGAAGGGGATACGCAGTATTTT
>NA|NA|TRBJ2-7|TRBV28
CASSPIALTYEQYF
TGTGCCAGCAGTCCCATAGCCTTAACCTACGAGCAGTACTTC
>few|NA|TRBJ2-1|TRBV20-1
CSARDKAVYNEQFF
TGCAGTGCTAGAGATAAAGCGGTCTACAATGAGCAGTTCTTC
>few|NA|TRBJ2-7|TRBV7-2
CASSLAQGHEQYF
TGTGCCAGCAGCTTAGCTCAGGGCCACGAGCAGTACTTC
>NA|TRBD1|TRBJ2-2|TRBV27
CASKTGAFNTGELFF
TGTGCCAGCAAAACAGGGGCCTTTAACACCGGGGAGCTGTTTTTT
>NA|NA|TRBJ1-2|TRBV20-1
CSATTILSYGYTF
TGCAGTGCTACCACCATCCTATCCTATGGCTACACCTTC
>few|NA|TRBJ2-5|TRBV3-1
CASSQGGTNQETQYF
TGTGCCAGCAGCCAAGGGGGGACGAACCAAGAGACCCAGTACTTC
>NA|NA|TRBJ2-7|TRBV20-1
CSARDTGRAYEQYF
TGCAGTGCTAGAGATACTGGCAGGGCCTACGAGCAGTACTTC
>few|TRBD2|TRBJ2-5|TRBV29-1
CSVEDPGLVQETQYF
TGCAGCGTTGAAGACCCCGGACTAGTTCAAGAGACCCAGTACTTC
>few|TRBD2|TRBJ2-3|TRBV7-3
CASSSGLAKSNTQYF
TGTGCCAGCAGCTCGGGACTAGCTAAGTCAAATACGCAGTATTTT
>NA|TRBD1|TRBJ1-1|TRBV4-3
CASSQDTDRAWKAFF
TGCGCCAGCAGCCAAGATACGGACAGGGCATGGAAAGCTTTCTTT
>few|NA|TRBJ2-7|TRBV7-9
CASSLRDVSYEQYF
TGTGCCAGCAGCTTAAGGGACGTCTCCTACGAGCAGTACTTC
>few|TRBD2|TRBJ2-5|TRBV5-1
CASSLSRLAGHQETQYF
TGCGCCAGCAGCCTATCAAGACTAGCGGGGCACCAAGAGACCCAGTACTTC
>once|TRBD2|TRBJ2-3|TRBV5-1
CASSPPLAGGHSDTQYF
TGCGCCAGCAGCCCCCCTTTAGCGGGAGGGCACTCAGATACGCAGTATTTT
>NA|TRBD1|TRBJ1-1|TRBV20-1
CSASGDRGRTEAFF
TGCAGTGCTAGTGGGGACAGGGGGAGGACTGAAGCTTTCTTT
>many|TRBD1|TRBJ2-1|TRBV29-1
CSITGGSYNEQFF
TGCAGCATTACAGGGGGGTCCTACAATGAGCAGTTCTTC
>NA|NA|TRBJ2-5|TRBV24-1
CATSDGRQTQYF
TGTGCCACCAGTGATGGGAGGCAGACCCAGTACTTC
>many|NA|TRBJ1-1|TRBV4-1
CASSQGLMNTEAFF
TGCGCCAGCAGCCAAGGGCTAATGAACACTGAAGCTTTCTTT